This T cell receptor beta chain is from a study of T cells in Graves' hyperthyroidism and ophthalmopathy. The study's findings and limits: Most thyroid clonotypes that were expanded above 0.001 also turned up in blood.

This CDR3 is built from 16 residues. CDR1 and CDR2 (germline): MNHEY, SMNVEV (reference sequence). Trimming shortened V by 4 bases and J by 0 bases, and 10 bases separated the two germline ends. Amplified TCR beta CDR3 regions came from RNA transcripts. First-round RT-PCR with HTBI primers amplified the TCR CDR3 region. TCRdb reprocessed the multiplex PCR reads with MiXCR, giving one entry per CDR3 protein. Here the sample spans 480,000 or so distinct CDR3 sequences, around 43% being singletons. Patients with uncontrolled infections, other autoimmune diseases, pregnancy or lactation were excluded. On the basis of clinical symptoms, serum thyroxine and TRAb, thyroid ultrasound and orbital computed tomography, diagnoses were made. A remark on this clonotype: What it recognizes is unknown.

This sequence joins TRBV27 and TRBJ1-6; no clear D. The sample comprised peripheral blood or thyroid tissue (not recorded which). This sequence was found in an adult woman with Graves' disease, either hyperthyroidism or ophthalmopathy (not recorded which). The CDR3, as DNA: TGTGCCAGCAGTTCCCTCTGGGGCTCCTATAATTCACCCCTCCACTTT. Translating gives CASSSLWGSYNSPLHF.